This T cell receptor (beta chain) is drawn from a study of response to subunit inactivated influenza vaccine. Whole-study findings and limits: Authors proposed each seasonal influenza vaccination draws in few new T cells.

Trimming left V 4 bases short and J 6 bases short, with 19 bases between. This CDR3 contains 14 residues. Germline lookup yields CDR1 DFQATT and CDR2 SNEGSKA (reference sequence). As to this clonotype: Its cognate antigen is unknown.

TCRdb reprocessed the RT-PCR reads with MiXCR, giving one entry per CDR3 protein. The sample holds about 520,000 distinct CDR3 sequences, roughly 7.9% seen once. The gene calls are TRBV20-1 and TRBJ2-7, with D perhaps matching TRBD2 (6 bases). This receptor was obtained from a man aged 50 to 69 who received an inactivated influenza vaccine. Here the sequenced sample was PBMCs from blood, taken roughly 24 months after vaccination. The CDR3 DNA reads TGCAGTGCTACCTCCGGGACTGGGATCGGCGAGCAGTACTTC. This translates into CSATSGTGIGEQYF.